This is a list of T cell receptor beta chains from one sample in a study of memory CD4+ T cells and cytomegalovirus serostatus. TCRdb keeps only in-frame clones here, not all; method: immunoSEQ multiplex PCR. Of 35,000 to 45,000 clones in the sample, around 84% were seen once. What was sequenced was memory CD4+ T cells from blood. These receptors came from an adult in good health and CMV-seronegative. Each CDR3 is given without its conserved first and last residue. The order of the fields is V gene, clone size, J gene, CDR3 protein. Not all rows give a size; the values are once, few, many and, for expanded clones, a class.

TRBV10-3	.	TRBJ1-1	AISPGQGRETEAF
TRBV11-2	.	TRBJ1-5	ASSLAPQNQPQH
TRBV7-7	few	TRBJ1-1	ASSPHRAGEAF
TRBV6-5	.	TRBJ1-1	ASSSWTGGTEAF
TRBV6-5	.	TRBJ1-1	ASSRQGYTEAF
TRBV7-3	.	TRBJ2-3	ASSSGLDSYTQY
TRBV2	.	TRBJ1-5	ASSPDSYSNQPQH
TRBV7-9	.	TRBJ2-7	ASSTLGAGQLSYEQY
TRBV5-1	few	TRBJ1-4	ASSLTGGGEEKLF
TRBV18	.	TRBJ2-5	ASSPREKETQY
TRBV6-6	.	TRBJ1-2	ASSYSSGGGHGYT
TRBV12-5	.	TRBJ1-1	ASGLPSKNTEAF
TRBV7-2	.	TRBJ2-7	ASSYRGPSSYEQY
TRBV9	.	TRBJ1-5	ASSVAEGNQPQH
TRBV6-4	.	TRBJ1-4	ARRDTNEKLF
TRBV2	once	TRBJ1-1	ASSELGGGTGTF
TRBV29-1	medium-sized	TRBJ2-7	SVRVSPGGDEQY
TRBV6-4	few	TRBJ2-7	ASTSGASYEQY
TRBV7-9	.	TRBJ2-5	ASSRDREETQY
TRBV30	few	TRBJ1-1	AWSPRSGTGVILTEAF
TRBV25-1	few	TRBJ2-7	ASSEVGYEQY
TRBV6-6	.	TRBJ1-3	ASSGGTDTIY
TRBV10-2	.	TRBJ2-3	ASRDGTSGVRAWDTQY
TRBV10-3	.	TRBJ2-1	AIRLASGDNEQF
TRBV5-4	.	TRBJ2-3	ASSFWRGASADTQY
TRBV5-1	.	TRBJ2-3	ASSLEPTGIGTDTQY
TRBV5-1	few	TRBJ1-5	ASSGGEAHQPQH
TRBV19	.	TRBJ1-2	ASIDPGGDYGYT
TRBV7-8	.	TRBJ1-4	ASSSPRTNEKLF
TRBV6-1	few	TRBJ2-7	ASSEASPRSSYEQY
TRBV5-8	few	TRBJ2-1	ASSRTGSSYNEQF
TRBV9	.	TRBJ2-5	ASSVLAGGPLETQY
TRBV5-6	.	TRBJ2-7	ASSSQGLSYEQY
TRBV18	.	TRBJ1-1	ASSPSQGNTEAF
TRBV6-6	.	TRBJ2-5	ASSRKPGQGETQY